This TCR beta chain was observed in a study of post-analysis software for immune sequencing data. TCR beta cDNA libraries included unique molecular identifiers. MiXCR was run by TCRdb on the PCR reads, yielding one entry per CDR3 protein. The sample holds hundreds of thousands of distinct CDR3 sequences, about 50% seen once. Turning to this clonotype: The antigen is not known.

In germline, CDR1 is LGHNT, CDR2 FRNRAP. Trimming shortened V by 3 bases and J by 0 bases, and 12 bases separated the two germline ends. The CDR3 is 15 residues long. Overall study results and limits: About five TRBV segments, including TRBV5-6, TRBV5-1 and TRBV20-1, were more frequent in patients than controls.

Source material: blood. V and J are TRBV12-5 and TRBJ2-7; D gene uncertain. The TCR was taken from a girl between 10 and 17 years old with multiple sclerosis. CDR3: CASGFVEANSYEQYF. Here the CDR3 DNA reads TGTGCTAGTGGTTTTGTCGAGGCCAACTCCTACGAGCAGTACTTC.